A single sample is the source of the 29 T cell receptor beta chains below, sequenced in a study of T-cell memory formation after mild COVID-19. Via MiXCR, TCRdb re-called the 5' RACE reads, giving one row per CDR3 protein. The sample includes approximately 300,000 distinct CDR3 sequences, approximately 19% seen only once; the top ten take more than 20%. The source material was PBMCs or a T cell subset sorted from them (not recorded which). The receptors come from a man aged 18 to 29 who had mild COVID-19 (a few samples of this study predate the infection). Cell type and time point are not known.

This clonotype was counted between two and nine times. The rearrangement joins TRBV7-2 to TRBJ1-2; a possible D gene is TRBD1 (5 bases). This CDR3 spans 13 amino acids. CDR1 and CDR2 (germline): SGHTA, FQGNSA. V lost 0 bases, J lost 8 bases, and 10 bases lay in between. As DNA, the CDR3 is TGTGCCAGCAGCTTAGCTGGGCCAGGGGGCTACACCTTC. As protein: CASSLAGPGGYTF.

This clonotype has just a few counts. The chain joins TRBV6-5 to TRBJ2-5, with 11 bases identical to TRBD2. V shed 6 bases and J 4 bases; nucleotides not matched to a gene: 10. Germline CDR1 is MNHEY and CDR2 is SVGAGI. This CDR3 contains 16 residues. The CDR3 DNA follows: TGTGCCAGCAGCACCCGTACTAGCGGGGGTTCAGAGACCCAGTACTTC. Its protein product is CASSTRTSGGSETQYF.

This clonotype was counted a few times. This chain connects TRBV4-3 to TRBJ1-2; tentatively, D is TRBD1 (6 bases). The CDR3 is made up of 14 amino acids. Germline V lookup: CDR1 LGHNA, CDR2 YSLEER. V shed 4 bases and J shed 6 bases, with 15 bases lying between them. The CDR3: CASSLRGGADGYTF. The DNA of the CDR3 is TGCGCCAGCAGCCTAAGGGGGGGCGCCGATGGCTACACCTTC.

The J gene is TRBJ2-2, the V gene TRBV7-2, with 7 positions matching TRBD1. V was clipped by 5 bases and J by 5 bases; unmatched bases: 8. The CDR3 length is 15 residues. Looked up from germline, CDR1 is SGHTA and CDR2 is FQGNSA. In DNA form, the CDR3 reads TGTGCCAGCAGCCTACAAGACAGGGTAACCGGGGAGCTGTTTTTT. Translation: CASSLQDRVTGELFF.

The chain is built from TRBV7-9 and TRBJ1-4; 7 positions agree with TRBD1. The J segment lost 2 bases and the V segment lost 5 bases, leaving 11 bases of the junction unmatched. In germline, CDR1 is SEHNR, CDR2 FQNEAQ (reference sequence). CDR3 size: 17 residues. The DNA of the CDR3 is TGTGCCAGCAGCCCCAGGGGGGGACAAGTCACTAATGAAAAACTGTTTTTT. Residues: CASSPRGGQVTNEKLFF.

This rearrangement joins TRBV7-2 to TRBJ1-5; unclear D gene. The V and J ends lost 1 base and 0 bases respectively, with 10 bases between them. The CDR3 is 16 amino acids. Germline loops: CDR1 SGHTA, CDR2 FQGNSA. CDR3 loop: CASSLGHSYSNQPQHF. The CDR3 DNA reads as TGTGCCAGCAGCTTAGGACACAGTTATAGCAATCAGCCCCAGCATTTT.

This clonotype was recorded at least ten times. CDR3 residues: CASSGSGTGGLRGYTF. In DNA form, the CDR3 reads TGTGCCAGCAGTGGATCCGGGACAGGGGGCCTTCGGGGCTACACCTTC. The chain uses TRBV12-3 or TRBV12-4 and TRBJ1-2; 12 bases line up with TRBD1. This CDR3 spans 16 amino acids. Trimming at V came to 5 bases and at J to 8 bases, leaving 12 bases not matched to a gene.

This clonotype appeared many times. This sequence joins TRBV4-3 and TRBJ2-3, with no clear D. This CDR3 spans 15 amino acids. V lost 1 base and J lost 3, with 11 bases in between. Germline values: CDR1 LGHNA, CDR2 YSLEER. The CDR3 spells CASSQGSGGTDTQYF. The DNA of the CDR3 is TGCGCCAGCAGCCAAGGTTCGGGCGGAACAGATACGCAGTATTTT.

This clonotype has only a few counts. The rearrangement links TRBV20-1 to TRBJ2-2; possibly TRBD2 for D (6 bases). V dropped 3 bases and J dropped 2 bases, with 13 bases sitting between them. From germline, CDR1 is DFQATT and CDR2 SNEGSKA (reference sequence). This CDR3 region has 15 residues. This chain's CDR3 is CSASNPSANTGELFF. The CDR3 DNA is TGCAGTGCTAGTAACCCTAGCGCTAACACCGGGGAGCTGTTTTTT.

This chain joins TRBV6-4 and TRBJ1-6; no firm D call. V was trimmed by 4 bases and J by 9 bases, leaving 10 bases between them. This CDR3 is built from 13 residues. Germline V gives CDR1 MRHNA, CDR2 SNTAGT. CDR3 sequence: CASSVLYSSPLHF. CDR3 in DNA: TGTGCCAGCAGTGTACTGTACAGTTCACCCCTCCACTTT.

This clonotype has just a few counts. The genes are TRBV5-1 and TRBJ1-2, with D perhaps TRBD1 (5 bases). CDR3 length: 14 residues. V gave up 2 bases and J gave up 4 bases, with 12 bases separating them. Per the germline V gene, CDR1 is SGHRS and CDR2 is YFSETQ. CDR3 sequence: CASSFSTGVYGYTF. The CDR3 nucleotides are TGCGCCAGCAGCTTTTCTACAGGTGTCTATGGCTACACCTTC.

This clonotype was observed a few times. The V gene is TRBV27, the J gene TRBJ2-1, with D perhaps TRBD1 (7 bases). CDR3 length: 16 amino acids. V was cut by 3 bases and J by 1 base, with 13 bases left in between. Germline loops: CDR1 MNHEY, CDR2 SMNVEV (reference sequence). CDR3 sequence reads: CASSFSGDRSYNEQFF. The DNA for the CDR3 is TGTGCCAGCAGTTTTTCGGGGGACAGATCCTACAATGAGCAGTTCTTC.

V gene TRBV29-1 combines with J gene TRBJ2-5; D gene uncertain. Germline CDR1 and CDR2: SQVTM and ANQGSEA. CDR3 length equals 16 residues. The V and J ends lost 4 bases and 4 bases respectively, with 22 bases between them. CDR3 sequence: CSVAVRYGQKRETQYF. CDR3 DNA sequence: TGCAGCGTTGCAGTGCGCTACGGCCAAAAGCGAGAGACCCAGTACTTC.

The chain has TRBV7-8 and TRBJ1-1; D unresolved. Germline V gene lookup returns CDR1 SGHVS and CDR2 FQNEAQ. Trimming removed 2 bases at V and 1 base at J, with 11 bases between. CDR3 size: 15 residues. The CDR3 region has the DNA TGTGCCAGCAGCTTATTTTTGTTGAAGAACACTGAAGCTTTCTTT. This codes for CASSLFLLKNTEAFF.

The genes are TRBV18 and TRBJ1-1; D unclear. V gave up 2 bases and J gave up 4 bases, with 17 bases separating them. The CDR3 spans 16 residues. The germline V gene has CDR1 KGHSH and CDR2 LQKENI. DNA for the CDR3: TGTGCCAGCTCACCATCCGGTGGGGATATGACCACTGAAGCTTTCTTT. It encodes CASSPSGGDMTTEAFF.

This clonotype was detected a few times. The chain carries TRBV5-1 and TRBJ1-1; the D is unclear. The CDR3 is made up of 14 amino acids. Deletions cut 0 bases from V and 3 bases from J, with 9 bases between. Per germline, CDR1 SGHRS and CDR2 YFSETQ. DNA of the CDR3: TGCGCCAGCAGCTTGGGAGGCTACGACACTGAAGCTTTCTTT. This codes for CASSLGGYDTEAFF. The variable domain in full, with the rest retrieved from reference TRBV5-1 and TRBJ1-1, is KAGVTQTPRYLIKTRGQQVTLSCSPISGHRSVSWYQQTPGQGLQFLFEYFSETQRNKGNFPGRFSGRQFSNSRSEMNVSTLELGDSALYLCASSLGGYDTEAFFGQGTRLTVV.

This clonotype was recorded a few times. The chain is built from TRBV7-2 and TRBJ2-1; 9 bases agree with TRBD2. V was clipped by 2 bases and J by 8 bases; unmatched bases: 10. The CDR3 consists of 16 residues. The germline gives CDR1 SGHTA, CDR2 FQGNSA. The CDR3 DNA reads as TGTGCCAGCAGCTTACGGGCGGGGGGGCCTCGCGATGAGCAGTTCTTC. Amino acid sequence: CASSLRAGGPRDEQFF.

The J gene is TRBJ1-5, the V gene TRBV7-2, with unresolved D. V lost 5 bases to trimming and J lost 5 bases, with 10 bases between them. CDR1 is SGHTA, CDR2 FQGNSA, per germline. This CDR3 has 13 amino acids. The CDR3 DNA is TGTGCCAGCAGCGGCGGTAGGGATCAGCCCCAGCATTTT. Translated: CASSGGRDQPQHF.

This chain uses TRBV3-1 with TRBJ2-5; D is unclear. From germline, CDR1 is LGHDT and CDR2 YNNKEL (reference sequence). V was shortened by 0 bases and J by 5 bases, with 4 bases between the two germline ends. The CDR3 runs 12 residues. The CDR3 sequence is CASSQDWETQYF. The CDR3 DNA sequence: TGTGCCAGCAGCCAAGACTGGGAGACCCAGTACTTC.

This chain connects TRBV4-1 to TRBJ1-5, with D perhaps TRBD1 (5 bases). Germline-derived CDR1 and CDR2 are MGHRA and YSYEKL. V lost 1 base to trimming and J lost 6 bases, with 10 bases between them. CDR3 length: 14 amino acids. The chain's CDR3 is CASSQGGFGQPQHF. CDR3 nucleotides: TGCGCCAGCAGCCAAGGGGGCTTCGGTCAGCCCCAGCATTTT.

This clonotype showed up many times. The rearrangement uses TRBV5-1 and TRBJ2-5, with D perhaps matching TRBD1 or TRBD2 (6 bases each). From germline, CDR1 is SGHRS and CDR2 YFSETQ. The CDR3 totals 14 residues. Trimming stripped 2 bases from V and 4 bases from J, with 12 bases between. The CDR3 bases are TGCGCCAGCAGCTTTTTCGGGGGCCGAGAGACCCAGTACTTC. Protein: CASSFFGGRETQYF.

This rearrangement joins TRBV6-6 to TRBJ1-2; D is unclear. Trimming cost V 7 bases and J 2 bases, with 2 bases left between them. The germline gives CDR1 MNHNY, CDR2 SVGAGI (reference sequence). CDR3 length: 10 amino acids. The DNA of the CDR3 is TGTGCCAGCAACAACTATGGCTACACCTTC. Protein: CASNNYGYTF.

In its sample, this clonotype was seen a few times. The chain links TRBV2 to TRBJ2-5, with TRBD1 identical over 7 bases. The germline gives CDR1 SNHLY, CDR2 FYNNEI. V lost 6 bases to trimming and J lost 1 base; unmatched junction nucleotides: 2. This CDR3 has 13 residues. Here the CDR3 reads CASRGDSQETQYF. CDR3 in DNA: TGTGCCAGCAGGGGGGACAGCCAAGAGACCCAGTACTTC.

This clonotype has a handful of counts. The chain combines TRBV7-2 with TRBJ2-3, with D possibly TRBD2 on 5 matching bases. V was trimmed by 5 bases and J by 4 bases, leaving 13 bases between them. CDR3 length equals 14 residues. Germline V gene lookup returns CDR1 SGHTA and CDR2 FQGNSA. The CDR3 reads CASSAGPVADTQYF. The CDR3 nucleotides are TGTGCCAGCAGCGCGGGCCCCGTCGCAGATACGCAGTATTTT.

This clonotype was picked up a small number of times. J is TRBJ2-1 and V is TRBV7-9; no definite D call. The V and J ends lost 5 bases and 6 bases respectively, with 11 bases between them. The germline gives CDR1 SEHNR, CDR2 FQNEAQ (reference sequence). The CDR3 is 13 residues long. Here the CDR3 reads CASSPSVSNEQFF. CDR3 DNA: TGTGCCAGCAGCCCCTCAGTATCCAATGAGCAGTTCTTC. Filled out from reference TRBV7-9 and TRBJ2-1, the complete variable domain reads DTGVSQNPRHKITKRGQNVTFRCDPISEHNRLYWYRQTLGQGPEFLTYFQNEAQLEKSRLLSDRFSAERPKGSFSTLEIQRTEQGDSAMYLCASSPSVSNEQFFGPGTRLTVL.

This clonotype was detected a few times. Its ends do not fully match the called genes, so a read error is possible. The chain recombines TRBV29-1 with TRBJ2-5; D is possibly TRBD2 (7 bases). The germline V gene has CDR1 SQVTM and CDR2 ANQGSEA. The CDR3 is 13 residues long. The CDR3 sequence is CSVEAGGRETQYF. CDR3 nucleotides: TGCAGCGTCGAAGCCGGGGGGCGAGAGACCCAGTACTTC.

This clonotype turned up a few times. The chain employs TRBV4-1 and TRBJ1-3; D uncertain. V lost 4 bases to trimming and J lost 0 bases, with 7 bases between them. The CDR3 contains 14 residues. CDR1 MGHRA and CDR2 YSYEKL come from the germline V gene. The CDR3 here is CASSPRSSGNTIYF. In DNA form, the CDR3 reads TGCGCCAGCAGCCCGAGGAGCTCTGGAAACACCATATATTTT.

This sequence joins TRBV9 and TRBJ1-4; tentative D call: TRBD1 (6 bases). Germline CDR1 SGDLS, CDR2 YYNGEE. V lost 0 bases and J lost 4, with 10 bases in between. This CDR3 contains 15 residues. The CDR3 nucleotides read TGTGCCAGCAGCGTAGCCGGGACAATTAATGAAAAACTGTTTTTT. Its protein is CASSVAGTINEKLFF.

The chain is built from TRBV7-2 and TRBJ2-7; 9 nucleotides match TRBD1. The CDR3 length is 14 residues. Trimming removed 4 bases from V and 2 bases from J; junction bases left unmatched: 3. CDR1 and CDR2 from the germline V gene are SGHTA and FQGNSA. This CDR3 reads CASSSDRGPYEQYF. In DNA, the CDR3 is TGTGCCAGCAGCTCGGACAGGGGACCCTACGAGCAGTACTTC.